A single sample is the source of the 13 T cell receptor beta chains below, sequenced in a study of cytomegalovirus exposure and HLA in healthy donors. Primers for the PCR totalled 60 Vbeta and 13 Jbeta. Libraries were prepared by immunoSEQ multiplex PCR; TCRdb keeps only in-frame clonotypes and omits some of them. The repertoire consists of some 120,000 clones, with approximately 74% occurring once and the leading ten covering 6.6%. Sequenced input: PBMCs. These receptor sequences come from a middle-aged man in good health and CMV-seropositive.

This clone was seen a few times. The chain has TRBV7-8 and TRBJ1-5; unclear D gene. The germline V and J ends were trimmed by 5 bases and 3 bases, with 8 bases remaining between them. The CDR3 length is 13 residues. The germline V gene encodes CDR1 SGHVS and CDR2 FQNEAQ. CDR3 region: CASSLTANQPQHF. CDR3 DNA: TGTGCCAGCAGCCTAACCGCCAATCAGCCCCAGCATTTT.

This CDR3 reads CASRPQMTGGHTDTQYF. The DNA for the CDR3 is TGTGCCAGCAGGCCACAAATGACGGGGGGACACACAGATACGCAGTATTTT. The chain joins TRBV28 to TRBJ2-3; D may be TRBD2 (7 bases). With 6 bases removed from V and 2 bases from J, the gap between germline ends came to 21 bases. The CDR3 length is 17 residues. The germline V gene encodes CDR1 MDHEN and CDR2 SYDVKM.

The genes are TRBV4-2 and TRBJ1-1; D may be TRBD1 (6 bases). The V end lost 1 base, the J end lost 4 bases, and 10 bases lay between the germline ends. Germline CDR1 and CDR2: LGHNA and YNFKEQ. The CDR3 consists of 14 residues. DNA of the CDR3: TGTGCCAGCAGCCAAGGGGCAGGGGCCACTGAAGCTTTCTTT. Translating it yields CASSQGAGATEAFF.

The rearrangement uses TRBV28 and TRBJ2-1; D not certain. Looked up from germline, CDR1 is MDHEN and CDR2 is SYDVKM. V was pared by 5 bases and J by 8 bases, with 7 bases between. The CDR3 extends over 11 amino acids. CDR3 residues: CASSLIDEQFF. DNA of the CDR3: TGTGCCAGCAGTCTCATAGATGAGCAGTTCTTC.

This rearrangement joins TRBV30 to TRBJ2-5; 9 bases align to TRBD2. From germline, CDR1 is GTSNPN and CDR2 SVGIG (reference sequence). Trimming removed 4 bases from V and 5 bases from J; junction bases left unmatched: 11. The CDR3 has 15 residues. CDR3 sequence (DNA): TGTGCCTGGACCAAACTGGGACTAGCAGGGGAGACCCAGTACTTC. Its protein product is CAWTKLGLAGETQYF.

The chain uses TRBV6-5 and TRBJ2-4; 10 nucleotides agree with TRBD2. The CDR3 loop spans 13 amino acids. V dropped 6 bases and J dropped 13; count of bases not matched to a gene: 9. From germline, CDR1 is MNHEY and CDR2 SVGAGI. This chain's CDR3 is CASSLRTSGYQYF. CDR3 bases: TGTGCCAGCAGCCTTCGGACTAGCGGTTACCAGTACTTC.

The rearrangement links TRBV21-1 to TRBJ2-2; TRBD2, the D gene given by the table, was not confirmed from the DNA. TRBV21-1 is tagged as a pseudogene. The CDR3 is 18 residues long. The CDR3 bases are TGTGCCAGCAGCCTAAAAGGAGGGACTAGCGGGACTAACGGGGAGCTGTTTTTT. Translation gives CASSLKGGTSGTNGELFF.

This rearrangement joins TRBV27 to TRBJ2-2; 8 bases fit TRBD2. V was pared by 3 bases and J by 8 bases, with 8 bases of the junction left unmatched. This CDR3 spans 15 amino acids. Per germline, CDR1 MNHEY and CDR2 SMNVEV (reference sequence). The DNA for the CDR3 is TGTGCCAGCAGTTTGGATAGCGGGGTAATAGGGGAGCTGTTTTTT. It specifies CASSLDSGVIGELFF.

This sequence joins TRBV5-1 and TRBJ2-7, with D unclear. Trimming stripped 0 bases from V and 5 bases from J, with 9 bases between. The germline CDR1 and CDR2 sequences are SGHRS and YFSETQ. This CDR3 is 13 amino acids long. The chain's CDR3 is CASSLESSNEQYF. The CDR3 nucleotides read TGCGCCAGCAGCTTGGAGAGTAGCAACGAGCAGTACTTC.

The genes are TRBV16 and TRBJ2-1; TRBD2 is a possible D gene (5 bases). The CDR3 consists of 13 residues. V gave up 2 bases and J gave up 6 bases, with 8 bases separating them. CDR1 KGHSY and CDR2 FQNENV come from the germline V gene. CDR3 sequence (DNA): TGTGCCAGCAGCCAAGTGAGGGTCAATGAGCAGTTCTTC. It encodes CASSQVRVNEQFF.

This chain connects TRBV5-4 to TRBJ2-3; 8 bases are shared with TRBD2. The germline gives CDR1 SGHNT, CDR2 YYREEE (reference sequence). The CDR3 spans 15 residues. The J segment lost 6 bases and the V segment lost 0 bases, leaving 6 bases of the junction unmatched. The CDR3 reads CASSLDGGAWDTQYF. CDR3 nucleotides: TGTGCCAGCAGCTTGGACGGGGGGGCTTGGGATACGCAGTATTTT.

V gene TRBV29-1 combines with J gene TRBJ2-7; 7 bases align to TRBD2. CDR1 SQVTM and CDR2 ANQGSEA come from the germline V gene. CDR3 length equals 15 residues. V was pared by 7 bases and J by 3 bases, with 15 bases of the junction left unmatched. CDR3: CSATNGLVDGYEQYF. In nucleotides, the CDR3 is TGCAGCGCTACAAACGGACTAGTAGATGGCTACGAGCAGTACTTC.

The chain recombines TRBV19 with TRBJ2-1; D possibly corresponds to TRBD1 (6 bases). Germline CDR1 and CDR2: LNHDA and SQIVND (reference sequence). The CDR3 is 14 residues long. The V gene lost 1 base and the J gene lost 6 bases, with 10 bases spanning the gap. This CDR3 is CASSIVVGGNEQFF. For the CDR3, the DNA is TGTGCCAGTAGTATAGTAGTAGGGGGCAATGAGCAGTTCTTC.